The 9 T cell receptor beta chains presented below share a single source sample, sequenced in a study of T cells in Graves' hyperthyroidism and ophthalmopathy. From RNA transcripts, TCR beta CDR3 regions were amplified. The HTBI primer set served for first-round RT-PCR of the TCR CDR3. TCRdb passed the multiplex PCR reads through MiXCR, listing each CDR3 protein once. The sample holds approximately 560,000 distinct CDR3 sequences, about half seen once. The sequenced sample consisted of peripheral blood or thyroid tissue (not recorded which). Receptor source: a woman aged 18-35 years with Graves' hyperthyroidism.

The chain couples TRBV7-8 to TRBJ1-1; D is perhaps TRBD1 (6 bases). Germline V lookup: CDR1 SGHVS, CDR2 FQNEAQ. CDR3 size: 15 residues. Trimming took 6 bases from V and 3 from J, leaving 17 bases between them. CDR3 sequence: CASRPPRGGDTEAFF. As DNA, the CDR3 is TGTGCCAGCAGACCTCCAAGGGGGGGGGACACTGAAGCTTTCTTT. Together with reference TRBV7-8 and TRBJ1-1, the CDR3 gives the full variable domain: GAGVSQSPRYKVAKRGQDVALRCDPISGHVSLFWYQQALGQGPEFLTYFQNEAQLDKSGLPSDRFFAERPEGSVSTLKIQRTQQEDSAVYLCASRPPRGGDTEAFFGQGTRLTVV.

This clonotype was seen many times. The CDR3 sequence: CASSLGQASPLHF. The CDR3, as DNA: TGTGCCAGCAGTTTGGGACAGGCATCACCCCTCCACTTT. The chain is built from TRBV2 and TRBJ1-6, with 8 positions matching TRBD1. The J segment lost 10 bases and the V segment lost 5 bases, leaving 4 bases of the junction unmatched. Germline values: CDR1 SNHLY, CDR2 FYNNEI. The CDR3 totals 13 residues.

This clonotype appeared many times. The chain combines TRBV10-3 with TRBJ1-4; TRBD1 matches 9 bases. Germline CDR1 and CDR2: ENHRY and SYGVKD. CDR3 length: 16 amino acids. J gave up 8 bases and V 0 bases, and 7 bases lay outside the gene matches. The CDR3 loop is CAISESTGGSREKLFF. DNA of the CDR3: TGTGCCATCAGTGAGTCAACAGGGGGCAGCAGGGAAAAACTGTTTTTT.

In the case of this clonotype: This likely comes from a read error, as the CDR3 has no conserved phenylalanine or tryptophan at its end. Because the CDR3's place on the DNA is in doubt, the DNA is left out and the CDR3 is given as listed by TCRdb. The J gene is TRBJ1-6, the V gene TRBV6-4. Germline V CDR1 and CDR2: MRHNA, SNTAGT. The CDR3 is 8 amino acids in total, end residues counted. The CDR3 loop is CASSDSKV.

The chain carries TRBV7-9 and TRBJ1-4, with TRBD1 matching over 8 bases. CDR3 size: 14 residues. CDR1 and CDR2 from the germline V gene are SEHNR and FQNEAQ (reference sequence). The ends lost 5 bases at V and 12 bases at J; junction bases unmatched: 11. The CDR3 region has the DNA TGTGCCAGCAGCCCCCATGGACAGGGCGAGGAACTGTTTTTT. Its protein is CASSPHGQGEELFF.

In this sample, this clonotype turned up a few times. This sequence joins TRBV7-8 and TRBJ2-5; TRBD2 aligns across 9 bases. V shed 2 bases, J shed 4 bases, and the junction held 8 bases outside the gene matches. From germline, CDR1 is SGHVS and CDR2 FQNEAQ. The CDR3 sequence is 16 residues long. In nucleotides, the CDR3 is TGTGCCAGCAGCTTAAACGGGCTAGCGGGAATAGAGACCCAGTACTTC. This codes for CASSLNGLAGIETQYF. The full variable domain, its missing parts supplied by reference TRBV7-8 and TRBJ2-5, is GAGVSQSPRYKVAKRGQDVALRCDPISGHVSLFWYQQALGQGPEFLTYFQNEAQLDKSGLPSDRFFAERPEGSVSTLKIQRTQQEDSAVYLCASSLNGLAGIETQYFGPGTRLLVL.

CDR3 DNA: TGTGCCAGCAGCTCACCCGGGACTAGCGGGAGCTACGAGCAGTACTTC. Its protein is CASSSPGTSGSYEQYF. V is TRBV7-9 and J is TRBJ2-7; 14 nucleotides align to TRBD2. This CDR3 is built from 16 residues. The V gene end was trimmed by 4 bases and the J gene end by 3 bases; junction bases not matched to a gene: 5. CDR1 SEHNR and CDR2 FQNEAQ come from the germline V gene (reference sequence).

The rearrangement uses TRBV27 and TRBJ1-4, with D perhaps matching TRBD1 (5 bases). V was pared by 6 bases and J by 7 bases, with 18 bases between. The CDR3 consists of 15 residues. Germline lookup yields CDR1 MNHEY and CDR2 SMNVEV (reference sequence). The CDR3, as DNA: TGTGCCAGCAGCCCCAAGTGGGGGTTAAGTGAAAAACTGTTTTTT. Protein product: CASSPKWGLSEKLFF.

This clonotype was counted ten times or more. The CDR3 DNA reads as TGCGCCAGCCGTCTGGGGGGCAGCCAAGAGACCCAGTACTTC. Amino acids: CASRLGGSQETQYF. V and J are TRBV5-1 and TRBJ2-5, with D perhaps TRBD1 or TRBD2 (6 bases each). The CDR3 is 14 residues long. Per the germline V gene, CDR1 is SGHRS and CDR2 is YFSETQ. Trimming took off 7 bases at V and 1 base at J, with 14 bases between the two ends.